This T cell receptor (beta chain) came from a study of T cell repertoires in cytomegalovirus infection. Whole-study results and caveats: Identification of carriers of CMV plus the relevant HLA was performed using cumulative public TCR beta family frequency. In two of eight donors, the top clonotype was HLA-C-restricted CMV-specific.

This clonotype was seen only a few times. No antigen is known for it. TCRdb itself ran the reads through MiXCR, one entry per CDR3 protein. The data contain about 500,000 distinct CDR3 sequences, 33% of them singletons. This CDR3 spans 17 amino acids. Germline CDR1 DFQATT, CDR2 SNEGSKA (reference sequence). The ends lost 3 bases at V and 4 bases at J; junction bases unmatched: 10. The V gene is TRBV20-1, the J gene TRBJ2-5, with 14 bases that match TRBD2. The clonotype originates from a human donor in good health (CMV status not recorded). Some clones in this sample may be carry-over from other donors' samples. The input for sequencing was cultured PBMCs, taken from culture after CMV antigen stimulation. CDR3 residues: CSASYLGLAGGGETQYF. In DNA, the CDR3 is TGCAGTGCTAGCTACTTAGGACTAGCGGGAGGTGGAGAGACCCAGTACTTC.